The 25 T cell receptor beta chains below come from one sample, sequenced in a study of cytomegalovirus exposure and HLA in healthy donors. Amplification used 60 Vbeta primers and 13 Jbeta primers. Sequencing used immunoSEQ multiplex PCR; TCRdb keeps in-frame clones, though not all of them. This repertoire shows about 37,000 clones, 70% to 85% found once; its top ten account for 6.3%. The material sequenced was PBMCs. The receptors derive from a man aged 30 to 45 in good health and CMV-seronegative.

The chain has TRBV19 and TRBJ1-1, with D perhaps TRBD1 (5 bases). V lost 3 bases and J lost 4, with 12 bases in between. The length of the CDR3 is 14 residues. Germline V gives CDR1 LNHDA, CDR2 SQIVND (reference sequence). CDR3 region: CASSISGGVTEAFF. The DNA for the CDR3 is TGTGCCAGTAGTATTTCCGGGGGGGTCACTGAAGCTTTCTTT.

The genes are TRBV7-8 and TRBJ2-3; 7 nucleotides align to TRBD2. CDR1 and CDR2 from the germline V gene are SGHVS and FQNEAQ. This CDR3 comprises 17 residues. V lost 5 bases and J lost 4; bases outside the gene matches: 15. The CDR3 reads CASSPKRGAGAPDTQYF. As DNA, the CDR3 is TGTGCCAGCAGCCCGAAGCGGGGAGCGGGCGCACCAGATACGCAGTATTTT.

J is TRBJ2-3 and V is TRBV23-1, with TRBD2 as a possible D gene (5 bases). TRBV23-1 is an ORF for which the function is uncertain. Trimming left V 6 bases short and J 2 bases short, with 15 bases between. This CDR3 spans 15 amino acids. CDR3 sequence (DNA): TGCGCCAGCAGCCAGCGGACGGACGACACAGATACGCAGTATTTT. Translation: CASSQRTDDTDTQYF.

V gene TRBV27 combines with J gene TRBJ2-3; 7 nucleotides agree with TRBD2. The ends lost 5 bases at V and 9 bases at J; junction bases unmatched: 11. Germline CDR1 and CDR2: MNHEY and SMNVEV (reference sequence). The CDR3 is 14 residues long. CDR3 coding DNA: TGTGCCAGCAGTCGAATCTTGGCGGGAGACACGCAGTATTTT. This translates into CASSRILAGDTQYF.

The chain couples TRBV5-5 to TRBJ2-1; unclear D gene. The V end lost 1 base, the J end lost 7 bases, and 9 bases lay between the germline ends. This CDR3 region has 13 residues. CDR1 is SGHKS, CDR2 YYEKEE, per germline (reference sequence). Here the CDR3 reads CASSLMPVNEQFF. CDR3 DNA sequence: TGTGCCAGCAGCTTGATGCCGGTTAATGAGCAGTTCTTC.

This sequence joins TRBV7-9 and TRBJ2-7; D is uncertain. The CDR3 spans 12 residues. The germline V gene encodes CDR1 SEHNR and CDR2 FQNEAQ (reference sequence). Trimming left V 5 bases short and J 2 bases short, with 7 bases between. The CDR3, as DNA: TGTGCCAGCAGCCCTATACCCTACGAGCAGTACTTC. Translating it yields CASSPIPYEQYF.

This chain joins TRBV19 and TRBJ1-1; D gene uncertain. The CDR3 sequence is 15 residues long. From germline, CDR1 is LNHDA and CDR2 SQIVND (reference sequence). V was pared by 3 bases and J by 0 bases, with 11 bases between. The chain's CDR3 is CASSMGTSLNTEAFF. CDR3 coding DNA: TGTGCCAGTAGTATGGGCACTTCGCTGAACACTGAAGCTTTCTTT.

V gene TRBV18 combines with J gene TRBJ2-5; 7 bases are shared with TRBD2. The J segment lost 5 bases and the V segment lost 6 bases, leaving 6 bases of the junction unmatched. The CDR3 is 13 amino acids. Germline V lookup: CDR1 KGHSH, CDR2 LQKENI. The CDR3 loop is CASSPRRGETQYF. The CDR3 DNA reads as TGTGCCAGCTCGCCCAGGCGGGGGGAGACCCAGTACTTC.

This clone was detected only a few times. The CDR3 spells CASSTRQGTKTGNTIYF. In DNA form, the CDR3 reads TGTGCCAGCAGCACCCGACAGGGGACAAAGACTGGAAACACCATATATTTT. The rearrangement uses TRBV7-9 and TRBJ1-3; 8 nucleotides line up with TRBD1. CDR3 length equals 17 residues. Germline V gives CDR1 SEHNR, CDR2 FQNEAQ (reference sequence). Losses at the gene ends were 5 bases for V and 2 bases for J; bases not matched to a gene: 11.

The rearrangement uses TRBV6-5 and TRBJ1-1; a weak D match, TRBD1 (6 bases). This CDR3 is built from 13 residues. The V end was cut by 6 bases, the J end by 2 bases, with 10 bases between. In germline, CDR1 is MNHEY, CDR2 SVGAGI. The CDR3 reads CASRQGVNTEAFF. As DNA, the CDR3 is TGTGCCAGCAGACAGGGAGTAAACACTGAAGCTTTCTTT.

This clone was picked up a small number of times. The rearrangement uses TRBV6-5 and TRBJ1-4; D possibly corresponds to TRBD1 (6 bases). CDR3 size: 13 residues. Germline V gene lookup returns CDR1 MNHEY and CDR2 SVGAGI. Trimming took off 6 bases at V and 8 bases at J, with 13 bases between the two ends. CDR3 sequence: CASSTGFGEKLFF. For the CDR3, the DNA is TGTGCCAGCAGCACAGGGTTTGGGGAAAAACTGTTTTTT.

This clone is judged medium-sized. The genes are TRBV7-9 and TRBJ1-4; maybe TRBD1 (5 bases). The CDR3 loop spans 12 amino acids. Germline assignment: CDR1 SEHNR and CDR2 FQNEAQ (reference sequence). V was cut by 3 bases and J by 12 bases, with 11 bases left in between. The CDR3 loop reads CASSFGGEELFF. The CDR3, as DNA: TGTGCCAGCAGCTTCGGAGGGGAGGAACTGTTTTTT.

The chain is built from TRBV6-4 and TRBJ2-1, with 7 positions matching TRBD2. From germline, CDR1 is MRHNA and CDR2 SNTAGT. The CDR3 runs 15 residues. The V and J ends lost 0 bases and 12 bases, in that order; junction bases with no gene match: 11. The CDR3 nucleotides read TGTGCCAGCAGTGACTCAGCGCTAGCGGCCGGGGGGCAGTTCTTC. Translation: CASSDSALAAGGQFF.

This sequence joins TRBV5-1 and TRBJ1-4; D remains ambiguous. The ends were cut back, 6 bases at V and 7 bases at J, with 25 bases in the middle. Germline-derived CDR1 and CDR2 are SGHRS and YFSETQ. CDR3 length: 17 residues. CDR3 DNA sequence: TGCGCCAGCACATCCTCTGGCTGGAGGAATAGTACTGAAAAACTGTTTTTT. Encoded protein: CASTSSGWRNSTEKLFF.

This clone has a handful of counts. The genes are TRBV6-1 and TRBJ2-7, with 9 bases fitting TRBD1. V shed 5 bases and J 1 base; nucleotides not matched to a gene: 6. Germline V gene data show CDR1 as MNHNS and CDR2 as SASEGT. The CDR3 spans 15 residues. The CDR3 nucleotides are TGTGCCAGCAGTTGGGACAGGGATTTTTCCTACGAGCAGTACTTC. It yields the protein CASSWDRDFSYEQYF.

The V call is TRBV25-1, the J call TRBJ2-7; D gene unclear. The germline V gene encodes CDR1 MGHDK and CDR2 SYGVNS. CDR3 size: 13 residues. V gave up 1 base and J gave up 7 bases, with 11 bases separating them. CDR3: CASSELNSREQYF. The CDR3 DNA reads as TGTGCCAGCAGTGAATTGAACAGCCGGGAGCAGTACTTC.

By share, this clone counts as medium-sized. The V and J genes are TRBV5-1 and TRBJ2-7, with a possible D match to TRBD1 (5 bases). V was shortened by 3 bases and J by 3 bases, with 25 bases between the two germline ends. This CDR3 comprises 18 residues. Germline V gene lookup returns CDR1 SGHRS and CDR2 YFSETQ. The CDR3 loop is CASSWGRAGKYYYYEQYF. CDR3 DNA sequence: TGCGCCAGCAGCTGGGGCAGGGCAGGGAAATACTACTACTACGAGCAGTACTTC.

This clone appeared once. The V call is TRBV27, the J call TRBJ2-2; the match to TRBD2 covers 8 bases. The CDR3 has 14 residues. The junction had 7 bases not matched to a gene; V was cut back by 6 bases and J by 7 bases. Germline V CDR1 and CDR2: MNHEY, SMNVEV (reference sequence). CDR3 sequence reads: CASRTGGLVGELFF. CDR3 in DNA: TGTGCCAGCAGAACGGGGGGGCTGGTCGGGGAGCTGTTTTTT.

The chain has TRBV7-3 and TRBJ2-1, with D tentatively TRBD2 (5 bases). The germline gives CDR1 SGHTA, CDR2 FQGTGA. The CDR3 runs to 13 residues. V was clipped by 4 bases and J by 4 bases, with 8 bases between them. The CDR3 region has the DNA TGTGCCAGCAGCTCGCGGGTGTACAATGAGCAGTTCTTC. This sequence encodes CASSSRVYNEQFF.

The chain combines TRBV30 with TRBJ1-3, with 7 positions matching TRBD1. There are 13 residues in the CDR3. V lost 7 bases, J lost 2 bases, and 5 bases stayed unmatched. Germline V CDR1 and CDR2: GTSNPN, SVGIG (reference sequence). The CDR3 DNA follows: TGTGCCTACGCGACAGGGACTGGAAACACCATATATTTT. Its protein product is CAYATGTGNTIYF.

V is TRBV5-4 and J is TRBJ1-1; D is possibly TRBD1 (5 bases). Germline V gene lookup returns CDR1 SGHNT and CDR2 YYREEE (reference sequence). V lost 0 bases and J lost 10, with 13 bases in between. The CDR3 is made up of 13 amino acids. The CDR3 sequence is CASSLERDRGAFF. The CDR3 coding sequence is TGTGCCAGCAGCTTGGAGCGGGACCGGGGAGCTTTCTTT.

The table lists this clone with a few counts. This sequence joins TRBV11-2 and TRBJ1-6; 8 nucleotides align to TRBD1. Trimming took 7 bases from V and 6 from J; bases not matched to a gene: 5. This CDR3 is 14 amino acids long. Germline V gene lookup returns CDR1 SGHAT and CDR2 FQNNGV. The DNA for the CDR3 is TGTGCCAGCACACCAGGGGGCAGTAATTCACCCCTCCACTTT. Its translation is CASTPGGSNSPLHF.

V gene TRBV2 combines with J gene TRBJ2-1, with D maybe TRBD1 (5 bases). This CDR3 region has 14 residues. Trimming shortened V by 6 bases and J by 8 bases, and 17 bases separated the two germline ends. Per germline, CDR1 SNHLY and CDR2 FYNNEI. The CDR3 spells CASSNGALRDEQFF. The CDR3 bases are TGTGCCAGCAGCAATGGGGCCCTCCGGGATGAGCAGTTCTTC. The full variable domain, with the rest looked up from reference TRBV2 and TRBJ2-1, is EPEVTQTPSHQVTQMGQEVILRCVPISNHLYFYWYRQILGQKVEFLVSFYNNEISEKSEIFDDQFSVERPDGSNFTLKIRSTKLEDSAMYFCASSNGALRDEQFFGPGTRLTVL.

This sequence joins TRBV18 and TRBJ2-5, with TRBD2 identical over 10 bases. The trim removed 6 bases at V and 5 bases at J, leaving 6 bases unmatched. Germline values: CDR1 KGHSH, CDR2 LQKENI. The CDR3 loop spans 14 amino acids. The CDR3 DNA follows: TGTGCCAGCTCTCCAGCGGGGGGGCGTGAGACCCAGTACTTC. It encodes CASSPAGGRETQYF.

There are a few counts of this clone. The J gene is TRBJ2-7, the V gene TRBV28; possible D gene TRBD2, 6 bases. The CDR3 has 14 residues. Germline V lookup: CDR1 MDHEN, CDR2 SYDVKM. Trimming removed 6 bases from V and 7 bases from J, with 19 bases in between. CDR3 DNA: TGTGCCAGCAGCTTTAGCGGACCCGGTGGGGAGCAGTACTTC. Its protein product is CASSFSGPGGEQYF.